Listed here are 11 T cell receptor beta chains from one sample, sequenced in a study of blood T cells in healthy people across ages. Together with a sample-barcoded 5' primer, a J-beta primer mix was included in a second PCR lasting roughly 6 to 12 cycles. Using its own MiXCR run on the 5' RACE reads, TCRdb lists one record per CDR3 protein. Seen here are more than 1,400,000 distinct CDR3 sequences, about 43% observed once, and the top ten hold roughly 7.9%. The sample was blood. Receptors were obtained from a woman aged 18 to 35 in good health.

Only a few counts were recorded for this clonotype. V is TRBV20-1 and J is TRBJ1-5; D is uncertain. Germline loops: CDR1 DFQATT, CDR2 SNEGSKA (reference sequence). Trimming stripped 1 base from V and 4 bases from J, with 14 bases between. There are 15 residues in the CDR3. The CDR3 loop is CSARAAGNANQPQHF. The CDR3, as DNA: TGCAGTGCTAGAGCGGCAGGCAATGCAAATCAGCCCCAGCATTTT.

The J gene is TRBJ1-1, the V gene TRBV28; TRBD1 matches 8 bases. The germline gives CDR1 MDHEN, CDR2 SYDVKM. The CDR3 extends over 17 amino acids. The V gene end was trimmed by 4 bases and the J gene end by 2 bases; junction bases not matched to a gene: 12. The CDR3 loop is CASSWTGTTSTNTEAFF. The CDR3, as DNA: TGTGCCAGCAGTTGGACAGGGACAACCTCCACCAACACTGAAGCTTTCTTT. Combining the CDR3 with reference TRBV28 and TRBJ1-1 gives the whole variable domain DVKVTQSSRYLVKRTGEKVFLECVQDMDHENMFWYRQDPGLGLRLIYFSYDVKMKEKGDIPEGYSVSREKKERFSLILESASTNQTSMYLCASSWTGTTSTNTEAFFGQGTRLTVV.

This clonotype occurred once. This rearrangement joins TRBV21-1 to TRBJ2-1; the table's D call TRBD2 went unverified against the DNA. The tail of the sequence fits TRBJ2-7 better, so the J call may be wrong. TRBV21-1 is deemed a pseudogene. CDR3 length equals 18 residues. CDR3 bases: TGTGCCAGCAGCCTACAATACCTATTAGCGGGTGTTTACAATGAGCAGTACTTC. Protein product: CASSLQYLLAGVYNEQYF.

This clonotype occurred a few times. Here the CDR3 DNA reads TGTGCCATCAGCACAGGGGAGGATAGTCAGCCCCAGCATTTT. This translates into CAISTGEDSQPQHF. The rearrangement uses TRBV10-3 and TRBJ1-5, with 7 bases fitting TRBD1. V was clipped by 6 bases and J by 6 bases; unmatched bases: 8. In germline, CDR1 is ENHRY, CDR2 SYGVKD. The CDR3 consists of 14 residues.

The sample holds a few counts of this clonotype. The chain carries TRBV9 and TRBJ2-2, with D unresolved. Between the trimmed V and J ends, which lost 4 bases and 7 bases, there was a span of 11 bases. Germline CDR1 is SGDLS and CDR2 is YYNGEE. The CDR3 runs to 13 residues. The DNA of the CDR3 is TGTGCCAGCAGCCTTTGGGGTAGCGGGGAGCTGTTTTTT. Translation: CASSLWGSGELFF.

V gene TRBV7-9 combines with J gene TRBJ1-4; D remains ambiguous. Per germline, CDR1 SEHNR and CDR2 FQNEAQ (reference sequence). This CDR3 has 11 residues. Between the trimmed V and J ends, which lost 6 bases and 8 bases, there was a span of 7 bases. CDR3 amino acids: CASSLLEKLFF. The CDR3 nucleotides are TGTGCCAGCAGTCTACTAGAAAAACTGTTTTTT. Full variable domain (missing parts from reference TRBV7-9 and TRBJ1-4): DTGVSQNPRHKITKRGQNVTFRCDPISEHNRLYWYRQTLGQGPEFLTYFQNEAQLEKSRLLSDRFSAERPKGSFSTLEIQRTEQGDSAMYLCASSLLEKLFFGSGTQLSVL.

The chain recombines TRBV7-9 with TRBJ1-1; D is unresolved. The CDR3 loop spans 14 amino acids. Trimming took off 5 bases at V and 1 base at J, with 11 bases between the two ends. Looked up from germline, CDR1 is SEHNR and CDR2 is FQNEAQ (reference sequence). CDR3 nucleotide sequence: TGTGCCAGCAGCCCCGTGGACCCGAACACTGAAGCTTTCTTT. It specifies CASSPVDPNTEAFF.

The chain links TRBV2 to TRBJ1-1; D is possibly TRBD1 (6 bases). Germline CDR1 and CDR2: SNHLY and FYNNEI. V was clipped by 8 bases and J by 3 bases, with 13 bases between them. The CDR3 extends over 13 amino acids. CDR3 DNA sequence: TGTGCCAGCTTCAGGGGCTATGACACTGAAGCTTTCTTT. It specifies CASFRGYDTEAFF.

The chain carries TRBV28 and TRBJ2-1; 8 bases are shared with TRBD2. The CDR3 runs to 14 residues. Germline CDR1 is MDHEN and CDR2 is SYDVKM. V was clipped by 6 bases and J by 7 bases; unmatched bases: 8. CDR3 nucleotide sequence: TGTGCCAGCAGCGGGGGGGCCCGAAGGAATGAGCAGTTCTTC. The encoded protein is CASSGGARRNEQFF.

The chain carries TRBV20-1 and TRBJ1-3, with 7 bases fitting TRBD1. CDR1 DFQATT and CDR2 SNEGSKA come from the germline V gene (reference sequence). The CDR3 consists of 15 residues. V lost 3 bases to trimming and J lost 1 base; unmatched junction nucleotides: 6. The CDR3 protein is CSARGTGASGNTIYF. The DNA for the CDR3 is TGCAGTGCTAGGGGCACAGGGGCATCTGGAAACACCATATATTTT.

This chain joins TRBV7-2 and TRBJ2-3, with TRBD2 matching 13 bases. Losses at the gene ends were 4 bases for V and 3 bases for J; bases not matched to a gene: 4. The length of the CDR3 is 16 residues. Looked up from germline, CDR1 is SGHTA and CDR2 is FQGNSA. The CDR3 DNA is TGTGCCAGCAGCTACGGACTAGCGGGAGAAACAGATACGCAGTATTTT. Its translation: CASSYGLAGETDTQYF.